This TCR beta chain was profiled in a study of CD8 T cells in ankylosing spondylitis. General study points: Significantly higher representation of disease-linked clones was reported for matched ankylosing spondylitis synovial fluid. Ankylosing spondylitis blood appeared to be characterized by a TCR beta motif of eight highly homologous variants.

Germline V gene lookup returns CDR1 SEHNR and CDR2 FQNEAQ (reference sequence). V was clipped by 5 bases and J by 0 bases; unmatched bases: 7. The CDR3 consists of 16 residues. This clonotype was detected only a few times. Its antigen is still unknown. TCRdb used MiXCR to reprocess the 5' RACE reads, holding one entry per CDR3 protein. The sample holds a few hundred thousand distinct CDR3 sequences, under 20% seen once. This TCR derives from a male donor with ankylosing spondylitis or in good health (not recorded which). Sequencing used blood, either unsorted or a sorted T cell fraction (not recorded which). V and J are TRBV7-9 and TRBJ2-5, with 9 bases lining up with TRBD2. The CDR3 DNA reads as TGTGCCAGCAGCCCTCCAGCGGGAGGATACCAAGAGACCCAGTACTTC. Protein sequence: CASSPPAGGYQETQYF.